The 27 T cell receptor beta chains in this list originate from one sample, sequenced in a study of PD-L1 blockade in urothelial cancer. Clones were read by immunoSEQ multiplex PCR, and TCRdb kept only the in-frame ones, dropping some. The table shows under 45,000 clones, with 82% occurring only once. Sequenced material: PBMCs, taken around atezolizumab (anti-PD-L1) treatment. These receptors all come from a man in his 60s with urothelial cancer.

V and J are TRBV30 and TRBJ2-7, with 8 bases aligning to TRBD1. The CDR3 runs to 12 residues. CDR1 is GTSNPN and CDR2 is SVGIG in the germline V gene (reference sequence). The J segment lost 2 bases and the V segment lost 8 bases, leaving 5 bases of the junction unmatched. CDR3 DNA sequence: TGTGCCGCCGGACAGGGTCCCTACGAGCAGTACTTC. Translated: CAAGQGPYEQYF.

This sequence joins TRBV18 and TRBJ2-7; D remains ambiguous. V lost 3 bases, J lost 2 bases, and 11 bases lay in between. This CDR3 is built from 14 residues. CDR1 is KGHSH and CDR2 is LQKENI in the germline V gene. CDR3 loop: CASSPSQETYEQYF. The CDR3 region has the DNA TGTGCCAGCTCACCGTCCCAGGAAACCTACGAGCAGTACTTC.

The J gene is TRBJ1-6, the V gene TRBV7-8, with 8 bases aligning to TRBD1. With V trimmed by 1 base and J by 3 bases, 8 bases remained unmatched. This CDR3 comprises 18 residues. Per germline, CDR1 SGHVS and CDR2 FQNEAQ. The CDR3 coding sequence is TGTGCCAGCAGCTTAGACGCAGGGGGCCCAATCTATAATTCACCCCTCCACTTT. As protein: CASSLDAGGPIYNSPLHF.

The rearrangement uses TRBV5-4 and TRBJ2-7; 10 nucleotides align to TRBD1. Per germline, CDR1 SGHNT and CDR2 YYREEE (reference sequence). There are 18 residues in the CDR3. The ends lost 0 bases at V and 0 bases at J; junction bases unmatched: 9. Written as DNA, the CDR3 is TGTGCCAGCAGCTTGGGACAGGGGGCCCTCAGGAGCTCCTACGAGCAGTACTTC. Its protein is CASSLGQGALRSSYEQYF.

This rearrangement joins TRBV5-1 to TRBJ2-2; D may be TRBD1 (6 bases). Trimming removed 3 bases at V and 1 base at J, with 7 bases between. Germline V gene data show CDR1 as SGHRS and CDR2 as YFSETQ. This CDR3 region has 14 residues. DNA for the CDR3: TGCGCCAGCAGCTGGGGACAGAACACCGGGGAGCTGTTTTTT. Protein product: CASSWGQNTGELFF.

A single count supports this clone. The chain joins TRBV28 to TRBJ1-4; the D is unclear. The CDR3 spans 13 residues. V was shortened by 3 bases and J by 4 bases, with 6 bases between the two germline ends. Per germline, CDR1 MDHEN and CDR2 SYDVKM. The DNA of the CDR3 is TGTGCCAGCAGTTTCCAGTATAATGAAAAACTGTTTTTT. Residues: CASSFQYNEKLFF.

The chain joins TRBV7-2 to TRBJ2-7; 7 bases line up with TRBD1. The CDR3 is 14 amino acids. With V trimmed by 3 bases and J by 4 bases, 6 bases remained unmatched. Germline-derived CDR1 and CDR2 are SGHTA and FQGNSA. CDR3 sequence (DNA): TGTGCCAGCAGCTTTAGCCTACAGGGGTACGAGCAGTACTTC. It specifies CASSFSLQGYEQYF.

The CDR3 DNA reads TGTGCCAGCAGTTTTTCCCCTTTTTACGAGCAGTACTTC. Its translation is CASSFSPFYEQYF. The rearrangement links TRBV27 to TRBJ2-7; D uncertain. V shed 3 bases and J shed 4 bases, with 10 bases lying between them. Germline V lookup: CDR1 MNHEY, CDR2 SMNVEV (reference sequence). The CDR3 contains 13 residues.

The V call is TRBV28, the J call TRBJ1-1; D is unclear. The V end lost 4 bases, the J end lost 0 bases, and 9 bases lay between the germline ends. The CDR3 has 14 residues. The germline V gene has CDR1 MDHEN and CDR2 SYDVKM. The CDR3 DNA reads TGTGCCAGCAGTTCACAGCTAATGAACACTGAAGCTTTCTTT. This gives the protein CASSSQLMNTEAFF.

The V and J genes are TRBV30 and TRBJ1-1; 7 nucleotides agree with TRBD1. The CDR3 extends over 14 amino acids. Germline values: CDR1 GTSNPN, CDR2 SVGIG (reference sequence). The junction had 6 bases not matched to a gene; V was cut back by 5 bases and J by 0 bases. CDR3 sequence (DNA): TGTGCCTGGGAAGGCGGGACAGTGAACACTGAAGCTTTCTTT. Its protein product is CAWEGGTVNTEAFF.

The chain joins TRBV28 to TRBJ2-1; D unclear. The CDR3 is 21 residues long. Trimming removed 3 bases from V and 7 bases from J, with 34 bases in between. Germline V gives CDR1 MDHEN, CDR2 SYDVKM. In DNA, the CDR3 is TGTGCCAGCAGTTTTTATTGGAGTTCCGGAAGTCTAGTAAATCGTAGGAATGAGCAGTTCTTC. It is translated as CASSFYWSSGSLVNRRNEQFF. The whole variable domain, remainder taken from reference TRBV28 and TRBJ2-1, is DVKVTQSSRYLVKRTGEKVFLECVQDMDHENMFWYRQDPGLGLRLIYFSYDVKMKEKGDIPEGYSVSREKKERFSLILESASTNQTSMYLCASSFYWSSGSLVNRRNEQFFGPGTRLTVL.

The V and J genes are TRBV11-2 and TRBJ2-6; D may be TRBD2 (7 bases). V gave up 5 bases and J gave up 2 bases, with 10 bases separating them. This CDR3 contains 15 residues. Germline CDR1 is SGHAT and CDR2 is FQNNGV. The CDR3 sequence: CASSGGGAGANVLTF. In DNA form, the CDR3 reads TGTGCCAGCAGCGGAGGGGGGGCTGGGGCCAACGTCCTGACTTTC.

The table lists this clone with a count of one. The chain carries TRBV7-2 and TRBJ2-7, with TRBD2 matching over 7 bases. The germline CDR1 and CDR2 sequences are SGHTA and FQGNSA. V trimming: 1 base; J trimming: 6 bases; junction bases outside the gene matches: 9. The CDR3 loop spans 15 amino acids. CDR3 loop: CASSLEGGGGREQYF. The CDR3 coding sequence is TGTGCCAGCAGCTTAGAAGGCGGGGGAGGTCGCGAGCAGTACTTC. Filled out from reference TRBV7-2 and TRBJ2-7, the complete variable domain reads GAGVSQSPSNKVTEKGKDVELRCDPISGHTALYWYRQSLGQGLEFLIYFQGNSAPDKSGLPSDRFSAERTGGSVSTLTIQRTQQEDSAVYLCASSLEGGGGREQYFGPGTRLTVT.

CDR3 DNA sequence: TGTGCCAGCAGTTCTTCTCCGGGCCCCAGGGGTGAAAAACTGTTTTTT. Amino acids: CASSSSPGPRGEKLFF. The chain employs TRBV5-6 and TRBJ1-4; D is possibly TRBD1 (6 bases). Per the germline V gene, CDR1 is SGHDT and CDR2 is YYEEEE. Trimming removed 5 bases from V and 7 bases from J, with 21 bases in between. The CDR3 totals 16 residues.

The chain links TRBV9 to TRBJ1-1, with unresolved D. This CDR3 has 14 residues. The germline V and J ends were trimmed by 0 bases and 0 bases, with 6 bases remaining between them. Germline lookup yields CDR1 SGDLS and CDR2 YYNGEE. CDR3: CASSVGGMNTEAFF. In DNA, the CDR3 is TGTGCCAGCAGCGTAGGCGGGATGAACACTGAAGCTTTCTTT.

The chain employs TRBV11-1 and TRBJ2-7; maybe TRBD2 (5 bases). Germline V gene lookup returns CDR1 SGHAT and CDR2 FQDESV (reference sequence). This CDR3 spans 13 amino acids. The V gene lost 5 bases and the J gene lost 3 bases, with 11 bases spanning the gap. This chain's CDR3 is CASSGLGSYEQYF. Here the CDR3 DNA reads TGTGCCAGCAGCGGACTGGGAAGCTACGAGCAGTACTTC.

V is TRBV5-6 and J is TRBJ2-3; no firm D call. Trimming took 0 bases from V and 0 from J, leaving 11 bases between them. Germline CDR1 is SGHDT and CDR2 is YYEEEE. The CDR3 totals 16 residues. CDR3 region: CASSLGARASTDTQYF. CDR3 sequence (DNA): TGTGCCAGCAGCTTGGGGGCGCGCGCTAGCACAGATACGCAGTATTTT. Based on the CDR3 plus reference TRBV5-6 and TRBJ2-3, the full variable domain is DAGVTQSPTHLIKTRGQQVTLRCSPKSGHDTVSWYQQALGQGPQFIFQYYEEEERQRGNFPDRFSGHQFPNYSSELNVNALLLGDSALYLCASSLGARASTDTQYFGPGTRLTVL.

The rearrangement links TRBV28 to TRBJ1-5, with D hard to call. Between the trimmed V and J ends, which lost 3 bases and 6 bases, there was a span of 9 bases. The CDR3 is 13 amino acids. The germline gives CDR1 MDHEN, CDR2 SYDVKM. CDR3 bases: TGTGCCAGCAGTTTGGAGGCCGGTCAGCCCCAGCATTTT. Translation: CASSLEAGQPQHF.

This chain connects TRBV5-4 to TRBJ2-1; 9 bases align to TRBD1. The CDR3 covers 15 residues. Germline trimming cut 5 bases from V and 7 bases from J; bases unmatched to any gene: 10. Looked up from germline, CDR1 is SGHNT and CDR2 is YYREEE (reference sequence). CDR3 protein: CASSGGQGNQNEQFF. CDR3 nucleotide sequence: TGTGCCAGCAGTGGAGGACAGGGGAATCAGAATGAGCAGTTCTTC.

V and J are TRBV19 and TRBJ1-5; 9 bases match TRBD1. V lost 5 bases and J lost 5; bases outside the gene matches: 4. This CDR3 has 14 residues. CDR1 is LNHDA and CDR2 is SQIVND in the germline V gene (reference sequence). CDR3 bases: TGTGCCAGTAGTGGCGGACAGGGGTATCAGCCCCAGCATTTT. Translating gives CASSGGQGYQPQHF. The full variable domain, its missing parts supplied by reference TRBV19 and TRBJ1-5, is DGGITQSPKYLFRKEGQNVTLSCEQNLNHDAMYWYRQDPGQGLRLIYYSQIVNDFQKGDIAEGYSVSREKKESFPLTVTSAQKNPTAFYLCASSGGQGYQPQHFGDGTRLSIL.

Here the CDR3 reads CASSLAGQANTGELFF. For the CDR3, the DNA is TGTGCCAGCAGTCTGGCGGGACAGGCTAACACCGGGGAGCTGTTTTTT. The chain employs TRBV25-1 and TRBJ2-2; 8 positions agree with TRBD1. Per germline, CDR1 MGHDK and CDR2 SYGVNS. This CDR3 spans 16 amino acids. The V segment lost 5 bases and the J segment 2 bases; nucleotides outside the gene matches: 7.

The chain has TRBV6-5 and TRBJ2-1, with TRBD1 identical over 7 bases. Germline V CDR1 and CDR2: MNHEY, SVGAGI. The CDR3 is 15 amino acids. V gave up 4 bases and J gave up 3 bases; unmatched junction bases: 6. The CDR3 sequence is CASSSNRGFYNEQFF. In nucleotides, the CDR3 is TGTGCCAGCAGTTCAAACAGGGGTTTCTACAATGAGCAGTTCTTC.

This clone was detected only once. The chain links TRBV4-1 to TRBJ2-5; 7 bases align to TRBD2. The germline V gene has CDR1 MGHRA and CDR2 YSYEKL. Trimming removed 4 bases from V and 3 bases from J; junction bases left unmatched: 8. The length of the CDR3 is 15 residues. CDR3 protein: CASSRVGGREETQYF. CDR3 coding DNA: TGCGCCAGCAGCCGGGTGGGGGGGAGGGAAGAGACCCAGTACTTC.

This rearrangement joins TRBV5-1 to TRBJ1-2; a weak D match, TRBD1 (6 bases). The CDR3 sequence is 13 residues long. V was pared by 4 bases and J by 2 bases, with 9 bases between. Germline-derived CDR1 and CDR2 are SGHRS and YFSETQ. The CDR3: CASSPGQNYGYTF. The CDR3, as DNA: TGCGCCAGCAGCCCAGGACAGAACTATGGCTACACCTTC.

The chain combines TRBV19 with TRBJ1-5, with 9 positions matching TRBD1. The CDR3 totals 14 residues. Germline V gene lookup returns CDR1 LNHDA and CDR2 SQIVND (reference sequence). V gave up 5 bases and J gave up 7 bases; unmatched junction bases: 6. CDR3 region: CASSPSGTGQPQHF. The CDR3 DNA reads as TGTGCCAGTAGTCCATCCGGGACAGGGCAGCCCCAGCATTTT.

This clone was seen a handful of times. The chain joins TRBV6-1 to TRBJ1-1; TRBD1 matches 9 bases. The trim removed 2 bases at V and 6 bases at J, leaving 10 bases unmatched. This CDR3 is 16 amino acids long. Germline V gives CDR1 MNHNS, CDR2 SASEGT. The DNA for the CDR3 is TGTGCCAGCAGTGAATTACCCGGACAGGGGTCGGCTGAAGCTTTCTTT. Translated, it gives CASSELPGQGSAEAFF.

CDR3 nucleotides: TGCGCCAGCAGCTTGGAGGCTAGCGGGGGGAATGAGCAGTTCTTC. The encoded protein is CASSLEASGGNEQFF. The V and J genes are TRBV5-1 and TRBJ2-1, with 11 nucleotides matching TRBD2. This CDR3 spans 15 amino acids. V dropped 0 bases and J dropped 7; count of bases not matched to a gene: 3. CDR1 and CDR2 from the germline V gene are SGHRS and YFSETQ.